One sample yielded the 17 T cell receptor beta chains listed below, sequenced in a study of cytomegalovirus exposure and HLA in healthy donors. PCR amplification relied on 60 Vbeta primers (plus 13 Jbeta primers). Sequencing used immunoSEQ multiplex PCR; TCRdb keeps in-frame clones, though not all of them. The data contain 80,000 or so clones, about 60% of them seen just once; the ten biggest clones take up 4.5% to 6%. The sample taken for sequencing was PBMCs. Receptors were obtained from a man under 40 in good health and CMV-seropositive.

The rearrangement joins TRBV7-2 to TRBJ2-2; D perhaps matches TRBD2 (5 bases). The CDR3 totals 15 residues. Trimming cost V 0 bases and J 3 bases, with 8 bases left between them. Germline lookup yields CDR1 SGHTA and CDR2 FQGNSA. The CDR3 sequence is CASSLAAVYTGELFF. In nucleotides, the CDR3 is TGTGCCAGCAGCTTAGCAGCGGTTTACACCGGGGAGCTGTTTTTT.

The chain joins TRBV5-1 to TRBJ1-6; possible D gene TRBD1, 5 bases. Germline loops: CDR1 SGHRS, CDR2 YFSETQ. This CDR3 has 14 amino acids. V was clipped by 1 base and J by 10 bases, with 12 bases between them. CDR3 protein: CASSLLSGDSPLHF. In DNA form, the CDR3 reads TGCGCCAGCAGCTTGCTTTCGGGGGACTCACCCCTCCACTTT.

V is TRBV19 and J is TRBJ2-7; 9 nucleotides agree with TRBD1. CDR1 and CDR2 (germline): LNHDA, SQIVND (reference sequence). CDR3 length: 13 residues. CDR3 nucleotide sequence: TGTAACACCGGGACAGGGTTTTCCTACGAGCAGTACTTC. Translating gives CNTGTGFSYEQYF.

The V and J genes are TRBV4-2 and TRBJ2-1; 10 bases line up with TRBD2. The CDR3 is 14 residues long. Per the germline V gene, CDR1 is LGHNA and CDR2 is YNFKEQ. The J segment lost 6 bases and the V segment lost 4 bases, leaving 3 bases of the junction unmatched. Here the CDR3 reads CASSPLAGGNEQFF. Written as DNA, the CDR3 is TGTGCCAGCAGCCCCTTAGCGGGGGGCAATGAGCAGTTCTTC.

Regarding this clone: A junction boundary mismatches the germline segment, possibly from a read error. The chain employs TRBV7-7 and TRBJ2-1; the match to TRBD2 covers 8 bases. The CDR3 is made up of 14 amino acids. Germline V gene data show CDR1 as SSHAT and CDR2 as FNYEAQ (reference sequence). CDR3 sequence: CASSRTSTYNEQFF. In nucleotides, the CDR3 is TGTGCTAGCAGCCGGACTAGCACCTACAATGAGCAGTTCTTC. Full variable domain (missing parts from reference TRBV7-7 and TRBJ2-1): GAGVSQSPRYKVTKRGQDVTLRCDPISSHATLYWYQQALGQGPEFLTYFNYEAQPDKSGLPSDRFSAERPEGSISTLTIQRTEQRDSAMYRCASSRTSTYNEQFFGPGTRLTVL.

The chain is built from TRBV5-1 and TRBJ2-3; maybe TRBD1 (5 bases). V shed 2 bases and J shed 4 bases, with 8 bases lying between them. Per the germline V gene, CDR1 is SGHRS and CDR2 is YFSETQ. CDR3 length equals 13 residues. CDR3 region: CASSFQGADTQYF. The CDR3 bases are TGCGCCAGCAGCTTCCAGGGTGCAGATACGCAGTATTTT.

The chain carries TRBV29-1 and TRBJ1-3; 9 positions match TRBD1. The trim removed 7 bases at V and 3 bases at J, leaving 7 bases unmatched. Germline V CDR1 and CDR2: SQVTM, ANQGSEA. This CDR3 contains 14 residues. CDR3 residues: CSAGPDRGGNTIYF. DNA of the CDR3: TGCAGCGCCGGCCCGGACAGGGGTGGAAACACCATATATTTT.

This clone was picked up a small number of times. The gene calls are TRBV30 and TRBJ2-7; D may be TRBD1 (5 bases). The CDR3 sequence is 13 residues long. The germline CDR1 and CDR2 sequences are GTSNPN and SVGIG (reference sequence). V shed 2 bases and J shed 5 bases, with 13 bases lying between them. The CDR3 region is CAWSFRGSHEQYF. The CDR3 DNA reads TGTGCCTGGAGTTTTAGGGGTTCGCACGAGCAGTACTTC.

The chain has TRBV13 and TRBJ2-5; TRBD1 matches 10 bases. V gave up 5 bases and J gave up 6 bases; unmatched junction bases: 6. The CDR3 has 14 amino acids. Germline loops: CDR1 PRHDT, CDR2 FYEKMQ (reference sequence). CDR3 sequence (DNA): TGTGCCAGCAGCGAGGGGACAGGGGTCCAGACCCAGTACTTC. Translation gives CASSEGTGVQTQYF.

This rearrangement joins TRBV7-6 to TRBJ2-7, with D maybe TRBD1 (6 bases). Germline-derived CDR1 and CDR2 are SGHVS and FNYEAQ. V was cut by 1 base and J by 6 bases, with 13 bases left in between. CDR3 length: 14 residues. The CDR3 region has the DNA TGTGCCAGCAGCTTAGAGGGCCAAGGGGGCGAGCAGTACTTC. Protein product: CASSLEGQGGEQYF.

The rearrangement links TRBV27 to TRBJ2-2, with D perhaps TRBD1 (6 bases). From germline, CDR1 is MNHEY and CDR2 SMNVEV (reference sequence). Trimming pared 3 bases from V and 3 bases from J, leaving 8 bases between. The CDR3 loop spans 14 amino acids. The CDR3 DNA reads as TGTGCCAGCAGTTTGGACAGTTACACCGGGGAGCTGTTTTTT. This encodes CASSLDSYTGELFF.

The rearrangement joins TRBV6-6 to TRBJ1-2, with D possibly TRBD1 on 6 matching bases. Looked up from germline, CDR1 is MNHNY and CDR2 is SVGAGI (reference sequence). The length of the CDR3 is 14 residues. Deletions cut 6 bases from V and 5 bases from J, with 16 bases between. CDR3 protein: CASSHRDSGYGYTF. CDR3 bases: TGTGCCAGCAGCCACAGGGATTCAGGATATGGCTACACCTTC.

This rearrangement joins TRBV9 to TRBJ1-1, with D uncertain. The germline V gene has CDR1 SGDLS and CDR2 YYNGEE. Trimming shortened V by 2 bases and J by 1 base, and 12 bases separated the two germline ends. The length of the CDR3 is 15 residues. CDR3: CASSVRGEGNTEAFF. In nucleotides, the CDR3 is TGTGCCAGCAGCGTCCGAGGTGAGGGGAACACTGAAGCTTTCTTT.

The chain has TRBV9 and TRBJ1-4, with 7 bases aligning to TRBD1. Germline values: CDR1 SGDLS, CDR2 YYNGEE. The CDR3 is made up of 15 amino acids. Trimming took 3 bases from V and 6 from J; bases not matched to a gene: 8. CDR3 loop: CASSDRQGLYEKLFF. The DNA of the CDR3 is TGTGCCAGCAGCGATCGACAGGGACTTTATGAAAAACTGTTTTTT.

This clone was seen a handful of times. This chain connects TRBV5-4 to TRBJ2-5, with a possible D match to TRBD1 (6 bases). Germline assignment: CDR1 SGHNT and CDR2 YYREEE (reference sequence). The V and J ends lost 4 bases and 5 bases respectively, with 15 bases between them. The CDR3 runs to 14 residues. The CDR3 bases are TGTGCCAGCAGCGGCAGGGGCGGGCGGGAGACCCAGTACTTC. It encodes CASSGRGGRETQYF.

This chain connects TRBV27 to TRBJ2-3, with 8 bases matching TRBD2. Germline V gene sequence: CDR1 MNHEY, CDR2 SMNVEV (reference sequence). Trimming took 4 bases from V and 4 from J; bases not matched to a gene: 10. This CDR3 is 16 amino acids long. CDR3 DNA sequence: TGTGCCAGCAGTTCAAAGCGGGGGTCGCTCTCAGATACGCAGTATTTT. This translates into CASSSKRGSLSDTQYF.

CDR3 region: CASIGRDSYEQYF. The CDR3 bases are TGTGCCAGCATCGGGCGGGACTCCTACGAGCAGTACTTC. This chain uses TRBV28 with TRBJ2-7; possible D gene TRBD2, 6 bases. Germline V CDR1 and CDR2: MDHEN, SYDVKM. The CDR3 is made up of 13 amino acids. Trimming pared 7 bases from V and 0 bases from J, leaving 10 bases between.